The 27 T cell receptor beta chains presented below share a single source sample, sequenced in a study of T cell repertoires in ileal Crohn's disease. Repertoires were generated with immunoSEQ multiplex PCR, while TCRdb's copy carries only in-frame clones and drops some. The table shows about 17,000 clones, with 60% occurring only once. Sequenced sample: ileal tissue. All receptors come from an adult with Crohn's disease.

The DNA for the CDR3 is TGTGCCAGCACTCCTCGGCCGGGACACTACGAGCAGTACTTC. Translating gives CASTPRPGHYEQYF. The chain links TRBV28 to TRBJ2-7, with D possibly being TRBD1 (6 bases). The CDR3 has 14 residues. Germline lookup yields CDR1 MDHEN and CDR2 SYDVKM. Trimming cost V 7 bases and J 3 bases, with 16 bases left between them.

This clone was counted once. This sequence joins TRBV9 and TRBJ2-1; D is perhaps TRBD1 (5 bases). The CDR3 consists of 16 residues. In germline, CDR1 is SGDLS, CDR2 YYNGEE. Trimming pared 3 bases from V and 4 bases from J, leaving 17 bases between. The CDR3 loop reads CASSGTDTLGYNEQFF. DNA for the CDR3: TGTGCCAGCAGCGGAACGGACACGTTAGGATACAATGAGCAGTTCTTC.

The V and J genes are TRBV5-1 and TRBJ2-2; 8 nucleotides match TRBD1. The ends lost 7 bases at V and 5 bases at J; junction bases unmatched: 10. The CDR3 sequence is 15 residues long. The germline CDR1 and CDR2 sequences are SGHRS and YFSETQ. CDR3 nucleotides: TGCGCCAGCGGAAAGGGACAGGCCGAAACCGGGGAGCTGTTTTTT. Amino acid sequence: CASGKGQAETGELFF.

The V and J genes are TRBV5-6 and TRBJ1-2; the D gene is possibly TRBD1 (6 bases). Per the germline V gene, CDR1 is SGHDT and CDR2 is YYEEEE. The CDR3 runs to 15 residues. The ends were cut back, 5 bases at V and 0 bases at J, with 14 bases in the middle. The CDR3 loop reads CASSTLDRANYGYTF. The DNA for the CDR3 is TGTGCCAGCAGTACTCTGGACAGAGCTAACTATGGCTACACCTTC. Looking up the rest from reference TRBV5-6 and TRBJ1-2 gives the full variable domain: DAGVTQSPTHLIKTRGQQVTLRCSPKSGHDTVSWYQQALGQGPQFIFQYYEEEERQRGNFPDRFSGHQFPNYSSELNVNALLLGDSALYLCASSTLDRANYGYTFGSGTRLTVV.

The chain is built from TRBV6-1 and TRBJ2-4; D gene uncertain. The germline V gene has CDR1 MNHNS and CDR2 SASEGT. The germline V and J ends were trimmed by 0 bases and 0 bases, with 9 bases remaining between them. The CDR3 has 16 residues. The DNA of the CDR3 is TGTGCCAGCAGTGAAGCGGCCACATTAGCCAAAAACATTCAGTACTTC. As protein: CASSEAATLAKNIQYF.

This clone was detected only once. The chain recombines TRBV2 with TRBJ2-2; D is perhaps TRBD1 (6 bases). This CDR3 is built from 13 residues. Looked up from germline, CDR1 is SNHLY and CDR2 is FYNNEI. V lost 9 bases and J 3 bases, leaving 11 bases between the germline ends. This chain's CDR3 is CASTNRDTGELFF. Here the CDR3 DNA reads TGTGCCAGTACTAACAGGGACACCGGGGAGCTGTTTTTT.

The chain joins TRBV7-9 to TRBJ2-1; 9 bases align to TRBD2. There are 17 residues in the CDR3. Trimming removed 2 bases from V and 0 bases from J; junction bases left unmatched: 5. Per germline, CDR1 SEHNR and CDR2 FQNEAQ (reference sequence). The CDR3 sequence is CASSLSLAGGSYNEQFF. In DNA, the CDR3 is TGTGCCAGCAGCTTATCACTAGCGGGTGGCTCCTACAATGAGCAGTTCTTC.

This clone was counted only a few times. Other nucleotide sequences from this sample produce the same CDR3. The gene calls are TRBV2 and TRBJ2-3; 8 nucleotides match TRBD2. V lost 5 bases to trimming and J lost 6 bases; unmatched junction nucleotides: 4. The CDR3 length is 13 residues. Germline V gene sequence: CDR1 SNHLY, CDR2 FYNNEI. The CDR3 bases are TGTGCCAGCAGTAGCGGGAGTTTGGATACGCAGTATTTT. Its protein is CASSSGSLDTQYF.

The gene calls are TRBV25-1 and TRBJ2-7, with 7 bases aligning to TRBD1. The junction had 7 bases not matched to a gene; V was cut back by 5 bases and J by 6 bases. Germline CDR1 MGHDK, CDR2 SYGVNS. The CDR3 totals 13 residues. This chain's CDR3 is CASSSDRATEQYF. The CDR3 region has the DNA TGTGCCAGCAGTAGTGACAGGGCGACCGAGCAGTACTTC.

This rearrangement joins TRBV5-1 to TRBJ2-7, with 11 positions matching TRBD2. V gave up 0 bases and J gave up 8 bases; unmatched junction bases: 7. Germline V gene data show CDR1 as SGHRS and CDR2 as YFSETQ. The CDR3 covers 15 residues. CDR3 in DNA: TGCGCCAGCAGCTTGGAGGTTAGCGGGAGGGGTAAGCAGTACTTC. Its protein product is CASSLEVSGRGKQYF. Drawing the rest from reference TRBV5-1 and TRBJ2-7, the complete variable domain is KAGVTQTPRYLIKTRGQQVTLSCSPISGHRSVSWYQQTPGQGLQFLFEYFSETQRNKGNFPGRFSGRQFSNSRSEMNVSTLELGDSALYLCASSLEVSGRGKQYFGPGTRLTVT.

This chain uses TRBV18 with TRBJ1-1; 8 bases agree with TRBD1. The junction had 16 bases not matched to a gene; V was cut back by 6 bases and J by 4 bases. The CDR3 sequence is 17 residues long. The germline gives CDR1 KGHSH, CDR2 LQKENI. The CDR3 DNA follows: TGTGCCAGCTCCAATCAACTCGCAGGGGGCGCCAGCACTGAAGCTTTCTTT. The encoded protein is CASSNQLAGGASTEAFF.

The chain has TRBV4-1 and TRBJ1-1; D possibly corresponds to TRBD1 (5 bases). CDR1 and CDR2 (germline): MGHRA, YSYEKL. V was clipped by 1 base and J by 1 base, with 7 bases between them. The CDR3 has 14 residues. The chain's CDR3 is CASSQAGGNTEAFF. CDR3 DNA sequence: TGCGCCAGCAGCCAAGCGGGGGGGAACACTGAAGCTTTCTTT.

The V call is TRBV2, the J call TRBJ2-1, with 7 bases matching TRBD2. This CDR3 has 17 amino acids. CDR1 is SNHLY, CDR2 FYNNEI, per germline. V trimming: 3 bases; J trimming: 6 bases; junction bases outside the gene matches: 14. CDR3 protein: CASSESRLAWSSNEQFF. Here the CDR3 DNA reads TGTGCCAGCAGTGAGTCGCGACTAGCTTGGAGCTCCAATGAGCAGTTCTTC.

Here the CDR3 reads CASSQYQETQYF. CDR3 DNA sequence: TGTGCCAGCAGCCAGTACCAAGAGACCCAGTACTTC. The chain recombines TRBV7-6 with TRBJ2-5; D gene unclear. V dropped 5 bases and J dropped 0 bases, with 4 bases sitting between them. From germline, CDR1 is SGHVS and CDR2 FNYEAQ. The CDR3 spans 12 residues.

V and J are TRBV29-1 and TRBJ1-2; 7 positions match TRBD1. The CDR3 runs to 12 residues. Germline CDR1 and CDR2: SQVTM and ANQGSEA. Unmatched junction bases numbered 10, after V lost 7 bases and J lost 8 bases. CDR3 in DNA: TGCAGCGCCCGACGACAGGGCGAGGGCTACACCTTC. Protein product: CSARRQGEGYTF.

This clone has a handful of counts. It is likely a read error: a sequence one base away is far more abundant. The chain combines TRBV19 with TRBJ1-1, with D possibly TRBD1 on 6 matching bases. This CDR3 contains 15 residues. Germline values: CDR1 LNHDA, CDR2 SQIVND (reference sequence). The CDR3 loop reads CPSSYRPTGNTEAFF. The DNA of the CDR3 is TGTCCCAGTAGTTACAGGCCGACAGGGAACACTGAAGCTTTCTTT.

The count of this clone is one. The genes are TRBV5-1 and TRBJ1-2; D is undetermined. The CDR3 runs 13 residues. CDR1 is SGHRS, CDR2 YFSETQ, per germline. Trimming shortened V by 5 bases and J by 2 bases, and 10 bases separated the two germline ends. CDR3 in amino acids: CASRREGNYGYTF. The DNA of the CDR3 is TGCGCCAGCAGGCGTGAGGGAAACTATGGCTACACCTTC.

The chain couples TRBV6-1 to TRBJ2-7, with a possible D match to TRBD1 (6 bases). Looked up from germline, CDR1 is MNHNS and CDR2 is SASEGT. The CDR3 length is 15 residues. Trimming removed 6 bases from V and 2 bases from J, with 17 bases in between. The CDR3 DNA follows: TGTGCCAGCAGCCGACAAGGACAGAAAACCTACGAGCAGTACTTC. Protein sequence: CASSRQGQKTYEQYF.

This rearrangement joins TRBV6-1 to TRBJ2-1; possible D gene TRBD2, 5 bases. Trimming shortened V by 2 bases and J by 15 bases, and 8 bases separated the two germline ends. CDR1 is MNHNS, CDR2 SASEGT, per germline. The CDR3 covers 10 residues. The CDR3 DNA follows: TGTGCCAGCAGTGAAAGGCGGGCGTTCTTC. Residues: CASSERRAFF.

Relative to its sample, this clone is medium-sized. The V and J genes are TRBV6-6 and TRBJ2-2; D perhaps matches TRBD1 (6 bases). This CDR3 has 16 residues. Germline lookup yields CDR1 MNHNY and CDR2 SVGAGI (reference sequence). With 4 bases removed from V and 1 base from J, the gap between germline ends came to 13 bases. The CDR3 here is CASSSRNRENTGELFF. The CDR3 DNA sequence: TGTGCCAGCAGTTCCCGGAACAGGGAGAACACCGGGGAGCTGTTTTTT.

This chain uses TRBV30 with TRBJ2-7, with 9 nucleotides matching TRBD1. V was pared by 3 bases and J by 5 bases, with 8 bases of the junction left unmatched. Germline-derived CDR1 and CDR2 are GTSNPN and SVGIG (reference sequence). The CDR3 runs to 14 residues. DNA for the CDR3: TGTGCCTGGAGATCCCGGGACAGGGTAAACGAGCAGTACTTC. Amino acid sequence: CAWRSRDRVNEQYF.

There are a few counts of this clone. The rearrangement uses TRBV27 and TRBJ1-3; D not certain. The V gene lost 0 bases and the J gene lost 8 bases, with 11 bases spanning the gap. The V gene's germline CDR1 is MNHEY and CDR2 SMNVEV (reference sequence). The CDR3 consists of 14 residues. In DNA, the CDR3 is TGTGCCAGCAGTTTATCGGGCCCCAGAGACACCATATATTTT. It encodes CASSLSGPRDTIYF.

The V gene is TRBV9, the J gene TRBJ1-2, with a possible D match to TRBD1 (6 bases). Trimming removed 3 bases from V and 8 bases from J, with 11 bases in between. From germline, CDR1 is SGDLS and CDR2 YYNGEE. CDR3 length equals 12 residues. CDR3 sequence: CASSAYRAGYTF. The CDR3 DNA reads TGTGCCAGCAGCGCCTACAGGGCCGGCTACACCTTC. Drawing the rest from reference TRBV9 and TRBJ1-2, the complete variable domain is DSGVTQTPKHLITATGQRVTLRCSPRSGDLSVYWYQQSLDQGLQFLIQYYNGEERAKGNILERFSAQQFPDLHSELNLSSLELGDSALYFCASSAYRAGYTFGSGTRLTVV.

The chain employs TRBV9 and TRBJ2-7, with D perhaps matching TRBD2 (6 bases). The CDR3 has 18 amino acids. From germline, CDR1 is SGDLS and CDR2 YYNGEE. Trimming took off 2 bases at V and 0 bases at J, with 21 bases between the two ends. This CDR3 is CASSVTDGRKGSSYEQYF. The CDR3 DNA reads TGTGCCAGCAGCGTTACGGACGGGAGAAAGGGTAGCTCCTACGAGCAGTACTTC.

The V call is TRBV6-5, the J call TRBJ2-4; TRBD2 aligns across 9 bases. Germline V lookup: CDR1 MNHEY, CDR2 SVGAGI. The CDR3 extends over 14 amino acids. The junction had 4 bases not matched to a gene; V was cut back by 7 bases and J by 3 bases. The CDR3 DNA sequence: TGTGCCAGCAAGCGGGAGGCGGGCAAAAACATTCAGTACTTC. Its protein is CASKREAGKNIQYF.

V usage is TRBV7-9 and J usage is TRBJ1-1, with 7 bases fitting TRBD1. This CDR3 is built from 14 residues. Germline lookup yields CDR1 SEHNR and CDR2 FQNEAQ (reference sequence). Germline trimming cut 5 bases from V and 0 bases from J; bases unmatched to any gene: 3. The DNA of the CDR3 is TGTGCCAGCAGCGGGACAGTCATGAACACTGAAGCTTTCTTT. Translation gives CASSGTVMNTEAFF.

The chain has TRBV28 and TRBJ1-5; 7 bases match TRBD1. The CDR3 totals 14 residues. Trimming took 3 bases from V and 7 from J; bases not matched to a gene: 6. Germline lookup yields CDR1 MDHEN and CDR2 SYDVKM. CDR3 coding DNA: TGTGCCAGCAGTTTCACAGGGGTGGTGCAGCCCCAGCATTTT. It yields the protein CASSFTGVVQPQHF.